This T cell receptor (beta chain) was observed in a study of early T cells in non-severe SARS-CoV-2 infection (dated by TCRdb to the early 2020s). As for the study more broadly: Bulk RNA from unsorted whole blood was used for TCR sequencing, so alpha and beta chains could not be paired.

This clonotype was observed a few times. What antigen it recognizes has not been identified. No much larger clone exists at a distance of one base, and base qualities are not known. Overall study outcomes, separate from this receptor: VDJdb matching was skewed toward anti-spike CD8 responses and likely underestimated virus-specific expansions, missing private and CD4 specificities.

Libraries were constructed by 5' RACE. This sample was sequenced with a NextSeq 500. To correct for sequencing error and PCR bias, the TCR library protocol tagged individual cDNA molecules with unique molecular identifiers. Sequencing covered both TCR alpha and beta chains, and within each sample the abundances of alpha and beta sequences were tightly co-correlated. As for the authors' bioinformatics: Decombinator V4 was used to annotate the V gene, J gene and CDR3 of the TCR sequences. TCRs were defined as expanded if a significant change between any two time points was detected under a Poisson model with p below 0.0001. TCR abundances were normalised to the total number of TCRs sequenced per sample and were expressed as counts per million. VDJdb, accessed on 1 November 2021, was searched for TCRs annotated for CMV, EBV and SARS-CoV-2, and TCRs annotated for more than one antigen were excluded. TCRdb reran the public reads through fastp at Q25 and MiXCR, keeping productive beta chains. Identical CDR3 protein sequences are pooled into one entry, listed with their most common genes and DNA. The V and J calls here are based on TCRdb, not the publication. The sample table shows 60,000 to 80,000 distinct CDR3 sequences, and 9% to 15% are seen once. About 4.2% of the sample is taken by the ten largest.

The study was a case-control design nested within a healthcare worker cohort in London, UK, with weekly nasopharyngeal swab PCR tests and blood sampling. Healthcare workers were enrolled in the week of the UK lockdown, from 23 to 31 March 2020, and were followed every week for up to 16 weeks. The sequencing input was whole blood. This TCR was recovered from an adult who was a healthcare worker with PCR-confirmed SARS-CoV-2 infection or an uninfected control (not recorded which).

The DNA reads TGTGCCAGCACTTCTCTAGCGGGAGAAGGGGATACGCAGTATTTT. Its translation is CASTSLAGEGDTQYF. The chain links TRBV6-1 with TRBJ2-3; TRBD2 lines up with 10 middle nucleotides. CDR1 and CDR2 are drawn from the germline V gene: MNHNS, SASEGT. The junction shows trimming of 7 bases on V and 6 bases on J, and the gene matches do not reach 10 bases of it. The CDR3 numbers 15 residues from cysteine through phenylalanine. CDR3 DNA only is kept here, 45 bases in frame from base 1.